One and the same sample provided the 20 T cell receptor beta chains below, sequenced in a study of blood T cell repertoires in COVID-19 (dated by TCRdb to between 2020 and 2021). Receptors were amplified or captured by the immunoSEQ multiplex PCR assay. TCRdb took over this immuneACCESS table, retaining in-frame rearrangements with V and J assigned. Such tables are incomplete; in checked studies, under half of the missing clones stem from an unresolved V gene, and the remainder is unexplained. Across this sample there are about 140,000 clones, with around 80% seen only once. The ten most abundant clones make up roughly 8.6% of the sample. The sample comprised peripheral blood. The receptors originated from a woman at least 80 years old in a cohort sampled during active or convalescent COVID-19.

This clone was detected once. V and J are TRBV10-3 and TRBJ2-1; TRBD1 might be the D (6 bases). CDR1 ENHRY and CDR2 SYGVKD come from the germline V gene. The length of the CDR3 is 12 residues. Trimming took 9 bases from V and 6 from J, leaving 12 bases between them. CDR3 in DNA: TGTGCCATAACGGACAGTCCCAATGAGCAGTTCTTC. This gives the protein CAITDSPNEQFF.

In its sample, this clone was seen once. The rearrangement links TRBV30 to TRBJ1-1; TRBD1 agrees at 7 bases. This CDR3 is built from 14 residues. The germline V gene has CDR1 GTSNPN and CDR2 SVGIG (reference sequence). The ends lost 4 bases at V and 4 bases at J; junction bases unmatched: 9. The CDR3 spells CAWTRAGGSTEAFF. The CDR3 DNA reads TGTGCCTGGACAAGAGCAGGGGGAAGCACTGAAGCTTTCTTT.

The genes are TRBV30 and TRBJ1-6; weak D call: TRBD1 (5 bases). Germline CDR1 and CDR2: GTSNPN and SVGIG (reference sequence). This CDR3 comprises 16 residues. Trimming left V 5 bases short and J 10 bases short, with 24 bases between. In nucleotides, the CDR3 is TGTGCCTGGGTTCTGGGGCGGTCGGATAATGTGTCACCCCTCCACTTT. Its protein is CAWVLGRSDNVSPLHF.

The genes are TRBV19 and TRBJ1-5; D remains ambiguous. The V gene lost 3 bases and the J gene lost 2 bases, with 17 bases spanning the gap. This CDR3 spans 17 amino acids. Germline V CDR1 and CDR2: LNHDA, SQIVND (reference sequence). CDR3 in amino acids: CASSIWRGVYGNQPQHF. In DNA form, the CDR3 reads TGTGCCAGTAGTATTTGGCGGGGAGTATATGGCAATCAGCCCCAGCATTTT.

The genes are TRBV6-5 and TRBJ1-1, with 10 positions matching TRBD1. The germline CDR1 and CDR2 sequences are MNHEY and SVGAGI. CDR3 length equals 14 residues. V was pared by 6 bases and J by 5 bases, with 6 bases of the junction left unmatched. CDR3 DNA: TGTGCCAGCAGCGACCGGGACAGGGGTACTGAAGCTTTCTTT. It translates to CASSDRDRGTEAFF.

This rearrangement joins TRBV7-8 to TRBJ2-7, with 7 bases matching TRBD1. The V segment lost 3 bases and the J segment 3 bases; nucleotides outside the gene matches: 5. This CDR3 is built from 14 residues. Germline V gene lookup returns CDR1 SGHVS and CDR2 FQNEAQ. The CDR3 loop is CASSLGTANYEQYV. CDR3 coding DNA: TGTGCCAGCAGCTTGGGGACAGCCAACTACGAGCAGTACGTC.

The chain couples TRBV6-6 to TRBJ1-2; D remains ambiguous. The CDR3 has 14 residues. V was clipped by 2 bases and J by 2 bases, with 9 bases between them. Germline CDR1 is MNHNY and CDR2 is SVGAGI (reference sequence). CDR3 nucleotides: TGTGCCAGCAGTTACACCGGGAGAAACTATGGCTACACCTTC. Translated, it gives CASSYTGRNYGYTF.

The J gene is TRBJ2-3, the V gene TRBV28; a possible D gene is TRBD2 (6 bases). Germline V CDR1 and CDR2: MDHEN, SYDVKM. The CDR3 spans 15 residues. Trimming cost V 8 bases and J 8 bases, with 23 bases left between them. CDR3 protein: CASGNLAARRGTQYF. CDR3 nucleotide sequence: TGTGCCAGCGGAAACTTAGCCGCACGGAGGGGTACGCAGTATTTT.

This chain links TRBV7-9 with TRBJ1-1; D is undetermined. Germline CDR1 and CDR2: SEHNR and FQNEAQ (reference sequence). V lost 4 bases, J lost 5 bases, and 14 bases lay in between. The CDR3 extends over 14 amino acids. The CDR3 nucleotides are TGTGCCAGCAGCTCAGGTGGTCGTGGAACTGAAGCTTTCTTT. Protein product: CASSSGGRGTEAFF.

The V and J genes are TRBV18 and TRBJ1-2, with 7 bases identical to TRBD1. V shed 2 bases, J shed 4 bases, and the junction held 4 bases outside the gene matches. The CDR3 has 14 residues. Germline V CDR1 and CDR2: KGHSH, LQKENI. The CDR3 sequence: CASSPTGESYGYTF. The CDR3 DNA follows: TGTGCCAGCTCACCAACAGGGGAAAGCTATGGCTACACCTTC.

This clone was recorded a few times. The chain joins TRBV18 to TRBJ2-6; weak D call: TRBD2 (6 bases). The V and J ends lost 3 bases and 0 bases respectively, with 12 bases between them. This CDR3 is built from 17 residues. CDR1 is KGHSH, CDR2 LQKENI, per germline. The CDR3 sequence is CASSPSGLLSGANVLTF. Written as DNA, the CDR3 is TGTGCCAGCTCACCGTCGGGACTTCTCTCTGGGGCCAACGTCCTGACTTTC.

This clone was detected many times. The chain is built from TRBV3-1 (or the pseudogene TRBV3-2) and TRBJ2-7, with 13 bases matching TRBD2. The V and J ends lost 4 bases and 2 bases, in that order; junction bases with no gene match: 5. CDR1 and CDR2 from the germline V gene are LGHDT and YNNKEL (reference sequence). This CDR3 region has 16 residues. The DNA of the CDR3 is TGTGCCAGCAGCCTAAGGACTAGCGGGGGTACCTACGAGCAGTACGTC. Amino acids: CASSLRTSGGTYEQYV.

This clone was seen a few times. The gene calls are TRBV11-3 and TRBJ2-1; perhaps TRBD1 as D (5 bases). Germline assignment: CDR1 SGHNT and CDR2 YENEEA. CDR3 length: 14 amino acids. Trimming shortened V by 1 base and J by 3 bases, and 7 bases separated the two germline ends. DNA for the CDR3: TGTGCCAGCAGCTTAGGGACAAACTACAATGAGCAGTTCTTC. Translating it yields CASSLGTNYNEQFF.

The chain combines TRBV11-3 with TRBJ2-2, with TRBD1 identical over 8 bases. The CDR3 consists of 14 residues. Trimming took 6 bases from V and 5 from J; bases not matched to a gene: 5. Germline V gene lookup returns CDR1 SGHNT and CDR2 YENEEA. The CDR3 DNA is TGTGCCAGCAGTACAGGGGGTAGGACCGGGGAGCTGTTTTTT. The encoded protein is CASSTGGRTGELFF.

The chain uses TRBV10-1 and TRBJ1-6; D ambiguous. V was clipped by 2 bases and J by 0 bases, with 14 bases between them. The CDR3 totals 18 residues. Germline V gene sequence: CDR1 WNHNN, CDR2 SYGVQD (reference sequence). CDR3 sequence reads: CASSEVPGCSSYNSPLHF. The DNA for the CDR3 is TGCGCCAGCAGTGAGGTCCCGGGGTGCAGCTCCTATAATTCACCCCTCCACTTT.

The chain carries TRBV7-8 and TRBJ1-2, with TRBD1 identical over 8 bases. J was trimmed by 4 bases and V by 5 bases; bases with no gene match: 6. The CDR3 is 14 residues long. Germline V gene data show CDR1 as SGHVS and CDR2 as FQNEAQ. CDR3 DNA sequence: TGTGCCAGCAGCCCCAGACAGGGGATCTATGGCTACACCTTC. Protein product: CASSPRQGIYGYTF.

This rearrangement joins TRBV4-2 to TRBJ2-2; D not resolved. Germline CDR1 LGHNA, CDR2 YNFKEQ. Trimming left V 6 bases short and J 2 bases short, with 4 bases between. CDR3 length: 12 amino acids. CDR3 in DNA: TGTGCCAGCAGGAGTAACACCGGGGAGCTGTTTTTT. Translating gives CASRSNTGELFF.

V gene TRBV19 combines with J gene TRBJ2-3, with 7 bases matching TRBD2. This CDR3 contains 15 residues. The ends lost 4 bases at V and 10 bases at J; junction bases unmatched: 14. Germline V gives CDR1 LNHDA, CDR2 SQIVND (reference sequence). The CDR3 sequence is CASSKGSGAGPAQYF. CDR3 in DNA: TGTGCCAGTAGTAAGGGAAGCGGGGCCGGGCCGGCGCAGTATTTT.

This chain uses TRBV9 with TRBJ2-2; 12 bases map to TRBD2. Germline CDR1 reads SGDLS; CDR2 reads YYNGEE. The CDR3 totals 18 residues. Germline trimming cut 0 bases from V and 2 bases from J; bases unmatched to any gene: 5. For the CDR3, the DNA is TGTGCCAGCAGCGTAGGGCCTAGCGGGGGGGTTAACACCGGGGAGCTGTTTTTT. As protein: CASSVGPSGGVNTGELFF.

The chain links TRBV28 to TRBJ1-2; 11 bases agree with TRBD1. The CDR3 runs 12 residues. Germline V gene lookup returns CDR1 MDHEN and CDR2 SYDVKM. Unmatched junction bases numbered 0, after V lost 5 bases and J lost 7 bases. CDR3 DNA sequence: TGTGCCAGCAGTGGGACAGGGGGTGGCTACACCTTC. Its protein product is CASSGTGGGYTF.